Given below is one T cell receptor (beta chain) in context. The data are from a study of PD-L1 blockade in urothelial cancer. Study in general: About nine tenths of the roughly 30 patients were men who had bladder-origin urothelial cancer. When blood samples were assessed, the median T cell count was around 150,000.

Each patient presented with locally advanced or metastatic urothelial carcinoma. Each patient gave between 1 and 8 samples of peripheral blood mononuclear cells, which were collected pretreatment and during treatment. Profiled with immunoSEQ multiplex PCR; TCRdb holds only in-frame clones, not every one. The sample shows 50,000 or so clones, 70% to 80% of them seen only once. The CDR3 sequence is 14 residues long. CDR1 is LNHDA, CDR2 SQIVND, per germline (reference sequence). V lost 5 bases and J lost 0, with 11 bases in between. The sequencing here drew on PBMCs, taken around atezolizumab (anti-PD-L1) treatment. The V gene is TRBV19, the J gene TRBJ2-7, with unresolved D. The receptor's source is a man aged 65-85 years with urothelial cancer. CDR3 region: CASSPEVFSYEQYF. CDR3 nucleotides: TGTGCCAGTAGTCCCGAGGTCTTCTCCTACGAGCAGTACTTC.